This T cell receptor beta chain comes out of a study of blood T cell repertoires in COVID-19. The study drew participants aged about 18 to 90 years from around 24 US areas. Measured with immunoSEQ multiplex PCR; TCRdb has only the in-frame clones, and not every one. The sample lists 280,000 or so clones, 80% to 90% occurring once. The ends were cut back, 11 bases at V and 2 bases at J, with 13 bases in the middle. The CDR3 totals 14 residues. Germline V gene lookup returns CDR1 PRHDT and CDR2 FYEKMQ (reference sequence). Sample: PBMCs or T cells enriched from blood (not recorded which). The chain recombines TRBV13 with TRBJ2-6; the D is unclear. This clonotype was obtained from a man aged 30-40 years who had recovered from COVID-19. The CDR3 coding sequence is TGTGCCTCCCGTCCCCTTACTGGGGCCAACGTCCTGACTTTC. Residues: CASRPLTGANVLTF.